A single sample is the source of the 2 T cell receptor beta chains below, sequenced in a study of T cell changes during pregnancy in multiple sclerosis. Assay used: immunoSEQ multiplex PCR; TCRdb lists only in-frame clones, some missing. The sample shows 50,000 to 60,000 clones, roughly 91% of them seen only once. The sequences come from CD4+ T cells from peripheral blood mononuclear cells, collected in the second trimester of pregnancy. The receptors here all came from a female donor with multiple sclerosis, enrolled in a pregnancy study.

The chain combines TRBV6-5 with TRBJ1-1; D not resolved. The V end was cut by 2 bases, the J end by 4 bases, with 8 bases between. CDR1 MNHEY and CDR2 SVGAGI come from the germline V gene. CDR3 size: 13 residues. The CDR3 sequence: CASSYSEATEAFF. The CDR3, as DNA: TGTGCCAGCAGTTACAGCGAGGCCACTGAAGCTTTCTTT.

This clone is a singleton in its sample. The V call is TRBV4-2, the J call TRBJ2-7; 10 positions match TRBD1. Germline V gene data show CDR1 as LGHNA and CDR2 as YNFKEQ. Trimming took 4 bases from V and 6 from J; bases not matched to a gene: 21. The CDR3 covers 19 residues. As DNA, the CDR3 is TGTGCCAGCAGCCCCCAAGGGACAGGGGCCCCAATAGGGTCGGGCGAGCAGTACTTC. Translation: CASSPQGTGAPIGSGEQYF.